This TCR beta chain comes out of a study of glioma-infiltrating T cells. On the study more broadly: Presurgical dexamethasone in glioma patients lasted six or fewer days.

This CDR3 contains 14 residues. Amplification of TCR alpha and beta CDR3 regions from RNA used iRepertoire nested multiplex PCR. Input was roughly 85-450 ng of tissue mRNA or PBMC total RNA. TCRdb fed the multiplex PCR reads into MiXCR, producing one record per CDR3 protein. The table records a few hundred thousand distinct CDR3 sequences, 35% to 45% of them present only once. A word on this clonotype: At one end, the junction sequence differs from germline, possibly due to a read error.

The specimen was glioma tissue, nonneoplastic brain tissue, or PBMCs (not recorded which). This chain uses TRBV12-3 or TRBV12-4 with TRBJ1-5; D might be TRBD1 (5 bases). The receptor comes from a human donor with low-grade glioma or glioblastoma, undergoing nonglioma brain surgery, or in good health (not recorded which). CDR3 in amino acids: CASSQGHSNHPQHF. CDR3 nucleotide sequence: TGTGCCAGCAGCCAGGGCCATAGCAATCATCCCCAGCATTTT.